This TCR beta chain was recovered during a study of T cells after yellow fever vaccination. A single record per CDR3 protein comes from TCRdb applying MiXCR to the 5' RACE reads. The sample lists 350,000 to 450,000 distinct CDR3 sequences, around 20% seen once, with about a sixth in the top ten. The sample here was PBMCs, taken before the yellow fever booster vaccination. This TCR was sampled from a man younger than 35 who received the YFV17D yellow fever vaccine.

The CDR3 DNA follows: TGTGCCATCAGTGCACTACAGGGGAACAATCAGCCCCAGCATTTT. This encodes CAISALQGNNQPQHF. The rearrangement uses TRBV10-3 and TRBJ1-5; 7 bases match TRBD1. After removal of 4 bases from V and 3 bases from J, the junction contained 6 bases not matched to a gene. The length of the CDR3 is 15 residues. Germline V gene lookup returns CDR1 ENHRY and CDR2 SYGVKD.